Listed below are T cell receptor beta chains from one sample, sequenced in a study of OX40 agonist ivuxolimab in advanced cancers. Clones were sequenced by immunoSEQ multiplex PCR, and TCRdb holds only the in-frame ones, with some missing. The repertoire holds roughly 53,000 clones, roughly 88% seen once, with 12% in the top ten. Sequenced material: CD4+ or CD8+ T cells sorted from blood, taken in a trial of the OX40 agonist ivuxolimab. Receptors were obtained from an adult with an advanced solid tumor such as melanoma, head and neck, liver or kidney cancer. Each CDR3 is given with its conserved first and last residue.

v_call	j_call	cdr3_aa
TRBV9	TRBJ2-7	CASSPGTSLPYEQYF
TRBV2	TRBJ2-2	CASQGPANTGELFF
TRBV28	TRBJ2-1	CASRPPGLASIYNEQFF
TRBV9	TRBJ2-3	CASSVWSPGLAGGIIDTQYF
TRBV5-6	TRBJ2-1	CASSLAGLAGGPFDEQFF
TRBV5-6	TRBJ1-2	CASSPSTGNYGYTF
TRBV7-9	TRBJ2-3	CASSYGGSTDTQYF
TRBV2	TRBJ2-6	CASSGYFSGANVLTF
TRBV29-1	TRBJ2-1	CSASLPGLAGSEQFF
TRBV30	TRBJ1-3	CAWSVTGNTIYF
TRBV9	TRBJ2-5	CASSDQKTGGETQYF
TRBV4-3	TRBJ2-5	CASSQDGGMRETQYF
TRBV6-6	TRBJ1-5	CASSYSTVQPQHF
TRBV7-9	TRBJ1-4	CASSRGTESEKLFF
TRBV4-3	TRBJ1-1	CASSPSAGNTEAFF
TRBV9	TRBJ2-3	CASSSGLAGGRTDTQYF
TRBV29-1	TRBJ2-2	CSGGSGSSTGELFF
TRBV2	TRBJ2-5	CASCGGIRETQYF
TRBV5-1	TRBJ2-1	CASSLGNLAGGIPDSQFF
TRBV7-2	TRBJ2-3	CASSLAANFELYF
TRBV19	TRBJ1-5	CASSVGWQGSNQPQHF
TRBV19	TRBJ2-7	CASTPRPGSHEQYF
TRBV28	TRBJ1-1	CASGTTGDEAFF
TRBV6-5	TRBJ2-2	CASSYQDTGELFF
TRBV25-1	TRBJ1-5	CASSEWSRHNQPQHF
TRBV10-2	TRBJ2-7	CASSEPRTSGTYEQYF
TRBV27	TRBJ1-1	CASSLLGEGTGGEAFF
TRBV27	TRBJ2-7	CASSFRDKDEQYF
TRBV7-3	TRBJ1-3	CASSTGAGNTIYF
TRBV11-2	TRBJ1-1	CASSSEAQGTEAFF
TRBV2	TRBJ1-5	CASSRVEAQHF
TRBV5-6	TRBJ1-1	CASSSTLSYAFVRGAFF
TRBV7-8	TRBJ2-7	CASSLGHLYEQYF
TRBV27	TRBJ2-7	CASRRRDGPYEQYF
TRBV4-3	TRBJ1-1	CASSQDLVGRAGTEAFF
TRBV6-1	TRBJ2-1	CASRVTSGDEQFF
TRBV5-1	TRBJ2-3	CASSLGDRSSDTQYF
TRBV4-1	TRBJ2-1	CASSQDLASGGYNEQFF
TRBV5-1	TRBJ2-5	CASSLREGLQETQYF
TRBV7-2	TRBJ1-6	CASSLGQSGNSPPHF
TRBV14	TRBJ1-3	CASSQGGTAYSGNTIYF
TRBV7-9	TRBJ1-1	CASSLRDGGTTEAFF
TRBV30	TRBJ2-5	CAWSVGSGETQYF
TRBV6-5	TRBJ1-1	CASRRGRMNTEAFF
TRBV27	TRBJ1-1	CASSLRGAMNTEAFF